Detailed here is one TCR beta chain. This clonotype occurred many times. Its antigen remains unidentified. One base away there is no much larger clone; base qualities are not given. This sample is part of a study of T cell repertoires in cytomegalovirus infection (dated by TCRdb to between 2018 and 2021). Background for the entire study: The HLA type of each donor mattered for the analysis, because public TCR beta signatures pointed to carriage of CMV infection along with the matching HLA type.

The full study reports these points: The ex vivo response was dominated by HLA-C-restricted CMV-specific TCR beta clonotypes, and the single most frequent clonotype in two of eight donors was supplied by these HLA-C-restricted clonotypes. In both this cohort and an independent cohort of more than 350 donors, the cumulative frequency of public TCR beta family members distinguished carriers of CMV infection plus the relevant HLA type.

The sequencing machine was an Illumina HiSeq 1500. TCRdb reran the public reads through fastp at Q25 and MiXCR, keeping productive beta chains. For every CDR3 protein sequence, its rows merge into one entry that carries the most common genes and DNA. The sample table contains about 200,000 distinct CDR3 sequences; only one count was recorded for 8% to 10% of them. Of the sample, about 4.2% falls within the top ten clones. The CDR3 starts with the cysteine, ends with the phenylalanine, and has 15 residues. The retained sequence is limited to the CDR3, 45 bases, with the frame set at the first base. Trimming removed 6 bases from V and 4 bases from J, leaving 18 bases between the germline ends.

The chain employs TRBV12-3 or TRBV12-4 and TRBJ1-2, with a tentative D gene TRBD1 over 6 matching bases. The sequenced sample consisted of PBMCs. This sequence was found in a human donor in good health (CMV status not recorded). Some clones in this sample may be carry-over from other donors' samples. The CDR3 reads as follows: CASRSTGSASYGYTF. Here is the DNA: TGTGCCAGCAGGTCTACAGGGAGCGCTAGCTATGGCTACACCTTC.